This TCR beta chain was obtained from a study of cytomegalovirus exposure and HLA in healthy donors. The trim removed 7 bases at V and 7 bases at J, leaving 10 bases unmatched. Germline CDR1 is SQVTM and CDR2 is ANQGSEA. The CDR3 has 12 amino acids. Both 60 Vbeta primers and 13 Jbeta primers went into the PCR. Profiled with immunoSEQ multiplex PCR; TCRdb holds only in-frame clones, not every one. The data contain around 150,000 clones, about three fifths of them singletons. This clone occurred a few times. The sequence was obtained from a male donor in good health and CMV-seronegative. The rearrangement links TRBV29-1 to TRBJ2-7; 7 positions match TRBD1. Sequenced input: PBMCs. In DNA, the CDR3 is TGCAGCGCGGGACAGACCTACGGAGAGCAGTACTTC. This codes for CSAGQTYGEQYF.